The 31 T cell receptor beta chains listed next were all sequenced from one sample in a study of cytomegalovirus exposure and HLA in healthy donors. Primers included in the PCR were 60 Vbeta and 13 Jbeta primers. Generated by immunoSEQ multiplex PCR, the TCRdb table keeps only in-frame clones and is missing some. Of fewer than 200,000 clones in the sample, about 75% are singletons; the top ten hold 6.3%. The source material was PBMCs. Every receptor here comes from a man aged 35 to 55 in good health and CMV-seropositive.

V is TRBV18 and J is TRBJ1-2; no firm D call. V was pared by 4 bases and J by 2 bases, with 11 bases between. The germline V gene encodes CDR1 KGHSH and CDR2 LQKENI. The length of the CDR3 is 14 residues. For the CDR3, the DNA is TGTGCCAGCTCACTCCGAGGGAGGAACTATGGCTACACCTTC. This codes for CASSLRGRNYGYTF.

This chain connects TRBV27 to TRBJ1-1; D uncertain. This CDR3 comprises 15 residues. V lost 7 bases and J 6 bases, leaving 21 bases between the germline ends. The germline V gene encodes CDR1 MNHEY and CDR2 SMNVEV (reference sequence). The CDR3 nucleotides read TGTGCCAGCAAAGAGTTCGCGCCTTCCTCTCCTGAAGCTTTCTTT. This gives the protein CASKEFAPSSPEAFF.

CDR3 nucleotides: TGTGCCAGCAGCTCCCTCCGCCTAGCGGGAGGGAACAATGAGCAGTTCTTC. Protein sequence: CASSSLRLAGGNNEQFF. V is TRBV7-9 and J is TRBJ2-1; 12 bases match TRBD2. Germline loops: CDR1 SEHNR, CDR2 FQNEAQ (reference sequence). This CDR3 has 17 amino acids. V shed 4 bases and J 5 bases; nucleotides not matched to a gene: 9.

The J gene is TRBJ2-3, the V gene TRBV7-6; TRBD2 matches 12 bases. The germline V gene has CDR1 SGHVS and CDR2 FNYEAQ. V lost 5 bases, J lost 7 bases, and 10 bases stayed unmatched. The CDR3 has 16 amino acids. The CDR3, as DNA: TGTGCCAGCAGCACTGGACTAGCGGGAAAGGGGAATACGCAGTATTTT. Translated: CASSTGLAGKGNTQYF. The full variable domain, its missing parts supplied by reference TRBV7-6 and TRBJ2-3, is GAGVSQSPRYKVTKRGQDVALRCDPISGHVSLYWYRQALGQGPEFLTYFNYEAQQDKSGLPNDRFSAERPEGSISTLTIQRTEQRDSAMYRCASSTGLAGKGNTQYFGPGTRLTVL.

On this clone itself: Other DNA sequences from this sample encode an identical CDR3 as well. The chain has TRBV5-1 and TRBJ1-1; tentative D call: TRBD1 (6 bases). Trimming stripped 3 bases from V and 1 base from J, with 7 bases between. The CDR3 runs to 13 residues. CDR1 SGHRS and CDR2 YFSETQ come from the germline V gene. The CDR3 spells CASSSQGNTEAFF. CDR3 coding DNA: TGCGCCAGCAGCTCACAGGGGAACACTGAAGCTTTCTTT.

This clone is a singleton in its sample. This sequence joins TRBV28 and TRBJ1-5; no definite D call. V shed 6 bases and J shed 0 bases, with 9 bases lying between them. The germline gives CDR1 MDHEN, CDR2 SYDVKM. This CDR3 has 14 amino acids. The CDR3 DNA reads TGTGCCAGCAGCCTTGGGAGTAGCAATCAGCCCCAGCATTTT. This sequence encodes CASSLGSSNQPQHF.

The rearrangement uses TRBV19 and TRBJ2-2, with 9 bases lining up with TRBD2. Trimming removed 4 bases from V and 5 bases from J; junction bases left unmatched: 11. The germline CDR1 and CDR2 sequences are LNHDA and SQIVND (reference sequence). The length of the CDR3 is 17 residues. The DNA for the CDR3 is TGTGCCAGTAGTACGGAGCTAGCGGGGTTCCTTACCGGGGAGCTGTTTTTT. Its protein is CASSTELAGFLTGELFF.

The chain recombines TRBV7-6 with TRBJ2-2; TRBD2 matches at 7 bases. The CDR3 contains 15 residues. Per the germline V gene, CDR1 is SGHVS and CDR2 is FNYEAQ. Trimming at V came to 4 bases and at J to 5 bases, leaving 7 bases not matched to a gene. The CDR3 bases are TGTGCCAGCAGCTCTGTCGCCGGGAGGACCGGGGAGCTGTTTTTT. Translation gives CASSSVAGRTGELFF.

The chain joins TRBV6-6 to TRBJ2-2, with 8 bases that match TRBD1. The CDR3 loop spans 14 amino acids. Trimming took 7 bases from V and 6 from J; bases not matched to a gene: 7. Germline V CDR1 and CDR2: MNHNY, SVGAGI (reference sequence). CDR3 in amino acids: CASIRTGRAGELFF. CDR3 nucleotide sequence: TGTGCCAGCATTCGGACAGGGCGGGCCGGGGAGCTGTTTTTT.

The CDR3 nucleotides are TGTGCCAGCAGTGCCCAAGGGCGGGGGCACTCTGGGGCCAACGTCCTGACTTTC. Translation: CASSAQGRGHSGANVLTF. The genes are TRBV28 and TRBJ2-6, with a possible D match to TRBD2 (7 bases). V shed 5 bases and J shed 0 bases, with 17 bases lying between them. The CDR3 is made up of 18 amino acids. CDR1 and CDR2 from the germline V gene are MDHEN and SYDVKM.

The chain uses TRBV1 and TRBJ2-7; the table's D gene call, TRBD2, was not cross checked with the DNA. TRBV1 is deemed a pseudogene. The CDR3 is made up of 13 amino acids. CDR3 coding DNA: TGCACCGCAACTAGCGGGAGGGCTGAAGAGCAGTACTTC. The encoded protein is CTATSGRAEEQYF.

This clone is a singleton in its sample. This sequence joins TRBV4-1 and TRBJ2-7; D is possibly TRBD1 (6 bases). Germline assignment: CDR1 MGHRA and CDR2 YSYEKL. CDR3 length: 18 amino acids. V lost 0 bases, J lost 0 bases, and 18 bases lay in between. The CDR3 DNA is TGCGCCAGCAGCCAAGAGGGTGGCAGGGGAATCGGCTCCTACGAGCAGTACTTC. It is translated as CASSQEGGRGIGSYEQYF.

This clone has more than one count but fewer than ten. The chain joins TRBV18 to TRBJ2-3; perhaps TRBD1 as D (5 bases). The ends were cut back, 2 bases at V and 1 base at J, with 10 bases in the middle. CDR1 and CDR2 from the germline V gene are KGHSH and LQKENI. This CDR3 region has 15 residues. The CDR3 bases are TGTGCCAGCTCACCAGGCAGGGTGGGCACAGATACGCAGTATTTT. Translated: CASSPGRVGTDTQYF.

Remarks on this clone: Other DNA sequences in the same sample also yield this CDR3. V and J are TRBV5-4 and TRBJ1-4; D not resolved. The V end lost 1 base, the J end lost 8 bases, and 9 bases lay between the germline ends. The CDR3 length is 13 residues. The germline V gene has CDR1 SGHNT and CDR2 YYREEE (reference sequence). The CDR3 loop is CASSLRGSEKLFF. As DNA, the CDR3 is TGTGCCAGCAGCTTGCGAGGTAGCGAAAAACTGTTTTTT. Full variable domain (remainder filled in from reference TRBV5-4 and TRBJ1-4): ETGVTQSPTHLIKTRGQQVTLRCSSQSGHNTVSWYQQALGQGPQFIFQYYREEENGRGNFPPRFSGLQFPNYSSELNVNALELDDSALYLCASSLRGSEKLFFGSGTQLSVL.

The V call is TRBV7-3, the J call TRBJ2-2; 8 bases are a match to TRBD1. V lost 3 bases and J lost 7; bases outside the gene matches: 1. Germline values: CDR1 SGHTA, CDR2 FQGTGA. The CDR3 is 13 amino acids. CDR3 amino acids: CASSLTGVGELFF. The CDR3 DNA reads as TGTGCCAGCAGCTTGACAGGGGTCGGGGAGCTGTTTTTT.

The rearrangement links TRBV7-2 to TRBJ2-4; TRBD1 matches 11 bases. V lost 1 base to trimming and J lost 15 bases; unmatched junction nucleotides: 11. CDR3 length: 15 amino acids. The germline V gene encodes CDR1 SGHTA and CDR2 FQGNSA. The CDR3, as DNA: TGTGCCAGCAGCTTAGGGTGGACAGGGGGCGCGATTACGTACTTC. Amino acid sequence: CASSLGWTGGAITYF.

This sequence joins TRBV5-1 and TRBJ2-5, with TRBD2 matching over 9 bases. Germline CDR1 SGHRS, CDR2 YFSETQ. The CDR3 spans 16 residues. V lost 4 bases to trimming and J lost 1 base; unmatched junction nucleotides: 8. The CDR3 coding sequence is TGCGCCAGCAGCCCCGGGGCGGGAGGGTTCCAAGAGACCCAGTACTTC. Translated, it gives CASSPGAGGFQETQYF.

This clone appeared once. Additional DNA sequences in this sample encode the identical CDR3. The chain links TRBV11-2 to TRBJ1-4, with TRBD1 matching 10 bases. Per germline, CDR1 SGHAT and CDR2 FQNNGV. V trimming: 4 bases; J trimming: 8 bases; junction bases outside the gene matches: 13. This CDR3 contains 17 residues. The CDR3 loop reads CASSSGTQTGGREKLFF. In nucleotides, the CDR3 is TGTGCCAGCAGCTCGGGTACACAGACAGGGGGCAGGGAAAAACTGTTTTTT.

This rearrangement joins TRBV7-9 to TRBJ2-1, with TRBD1 as a possible D gene (5 bases). The CDR3 runs 14 residues. Deletions cut 1 base from V and 5 bases from J, with 9 bases between. From germline, CDR1 is SEHNR and CDR2 FQNEAQ (reference sequence). The CDR3 sequence: CASSLGQRHNEQFF. The CDR3 DNA follows: TGTGCCAGCAGCTTAGGACAGCGCCACAATGAGCAGTTCTTC.

The J gene is TRBJ2-7, the V gene TRBV2, with D perhaps TRBD1 (5 bases). The CDR3 sequence is 12 residues long. Trimming shortened V by 4 bases and J by 6 bases, and 10 bases separated the two germline ends. Per germline, CDR1 SNHLY and CDR2 FYNNEI. In nucleotides, the CDR3 is TGTGCCAGCAGTGTTCAGGGTCTCGAGCAGTACTTC. Translation gives CASSVQGLEQYF. Together with reference TRBV2 and TRBJ2-7, the CDR3 gives the full variable domain: EPEVTQTPSHQVTQMGQEVILRCVPISNHLYFYWYRQILGQKVEFLVSFYNNEISEKSEIFDDQFSVERPDGSNFTLKIRSTKLEDSAMYFCASSVQGLEQYFGPGTRLTVT.

V and J are TRBV12-5 and TRBJ2-3; TRBD2 might be the D (5 bases). The germline V and J ends were trimmed by 5 bases and 7 bases, with 19 bases remaining between them. Looked up from germline, CDR1 is LGHNT and CDR2 is FRNRAP. This CDR3 contains 15 residues. The CDR3 nucleotides read TGTGCTAGTGGTCTCCCCGGACTTTTAATCTATACGCAGTATTTT. Its protein product is CASGLPGLLIYTQYF.

The chain links TRBV7-8 to TRBJ2-5; a weak D match, TRBD2 (5 bases). CDR1 is SGHVS and CDR2 is FQNEAQ in the germline V gene. This CDR3 has 14 amino acids. V lost 6 bases and J 2 bases, leaving 13 bases between the germline ends. In nucleotides, the CDR3 is TGTGCCAGCAGTGGGAGAACTTTACAAGAGACCCAGTACTTC. It yields the protein CASSGRTLQETQYF.

The chain is built from TRBV11-3 and TRBJ1-2, with 9 nucleotides matching TRBD1. Germline V gene data show CDR1 as SGHNT and CDR2 as YENEEA. The ends lost 5 bases at V and 8 bases at J; junction bases unmatched: 15. The CDR3 contains 16 residues. The CDR3 DNA reads TGTGCCAGCAGCCCTAGGACAGGGGCAACATCGAGAGGCTACACCTTC. It encodes CASSPRTGATSRGYTF.

On this clone: The junction departs from germline at one end; a sequencing error may be responsible. V and J are TRBV7-7 and TRBJ2-5; 8 positions agree with TRBD1. The CDR3 contains 14 residues. Germline values: CDR1 SSHAT, CDR2 FNYEAQ (reference sequence). The CDR3 here is CASSLDRGWETQYF. For the CDR3, the DNA is TGTGCTAGCAGCTTAGACAGGGGATGGGAGACCCAGTACTTC.

This chain uses TRBV7-9 with TRBJ2-1, with 8 bases matching TRBD1. CDR3 length: 14 amino acids. V was pared by 2 bases and J by 12 bases, with 9 bases of the junction left unmatched. Germline V gene sequence: CDR1 SEHNR, CDR2 FQNEAQ (reference sequence). In DNA form, the CDR3 reads TGTGCCAGCAGCTTACGGGCAGCAGGGGGCCGGCAGTTCTTC. Amino acid sequence: CASSLRAAGGRQFF.

This clone turned up a few times. The chain is built from TRBV11-3 and TRBJ1-1; D gene unclear. V was pared by 1 base and J by 1 base, with 7 bases between. This CDR3 has 14 amino acids. CDR1 SGHNT and CDR2 YENEEA come from the germline V gene. The CDR3 sequence is CASSLVTRNTEAFF. CDR3 DNA sequence: TGTGCCAGCAGCTTAGTCACCAGGAACACTGAAGCTTTCTTT. Combining the CDR3 with reference TRBV11-3 and TRBJ1-1 gives the whole variable domain EAGVVQSPRYKIIEKKQPVAFWCNPISGHNTLYWYLQNLGQGPELLIRYENEEAVDDSQLPKDRFSAERLKGVDSTLKIQPAELGDSAVYLCASSLVTRNTEAFFGQGTRLTVV.

This chain connects TRBV5-1 to TRBJ2-3, with 9 bases lining up with TRBD2. CDR3 length: 17 residues. Losses at the gene ends were 0 bases for V and 4 bases for J; bases not matched to a gene: 9. Germline values: CDR1 SGHRS, CDR2 YFSETQ. The CDR3 is CASSLGLAAWGADTQYF. The CDR3 nucleotides are TGCGCCAGCAGCTTGGGACTAGCGGCCTGGGGGGCAGATACGCAGTATTTT.

The chain links TRBV19 to TRBJ2-7; TRBD1 aligns across 10 bases. CDR3 length: 13 residues. CDR1 LNHDA and CDR2 SQIVND come from the germline V gene (reference sequence). The junction had 5 bases not matched to a gene; V was cut back by 7 bases and J by 5 bases. CDR3 residues: CASIGTGVDEQYF. Written as DNA, the CDR3 is TGTGCCAGTATCGGGACAGGGGTCGACGAGCAGTACTTC.

This CDR3 reads CASSPAGKTQYF. The CDR3 DNA is TGTGCCAGCTCACCTGCGGGGAAGACCCAGTACTTC. This chain joins TRBV18 and TRBJ2-5; perhaps TRBD2 as D (6 bases). Germline V gene lookup returns CDR1 KGHSH and CDR2 LQKENI. The V end lost 3 bases, the J end lost 6 bases, and 8 bases lay between the germline ends. CDR3 length: 12 residues.

The V gene is TRBV5-6, the J gene TRBJ1-2; D is perhaps TRBD1 (5 bases). Germline CDR1 is SGHDT and CDR2 is YYEEEE. CDR3 length: 12 amino acids. Deletions cut 0 bases from V and 8 bases from J, with 8 bases between. CDR3 sequence: CASSLGGDGYTF. The CDR3 bases are TGTGCCAGCAGCTTGGGGGGGGACGGCTACACCTTC.

The V gene is TRBV2, the J gene TRBJ1-5; 9 bases are shared with TRBD1. Germline V gene data show CDR1 as SNHLY and CDR2 as FYNNEI. Trimming cost V 6 bases and J 1 base; bases outside gene matches: 7. The CDR3 is made up of 16 amino acids. The DNA of the CDR3 is TGTGCCAGCAGGACACAGGGGGCGGCGAGCAATCAGCCCCAGCATTTT. It specifies CASRTQGAASNQPQHF. Complete variable domain (other parts from reference TRBV2 and TRBJ1-5): EPEVTQTPSHQVTQMGQEVILRCVPISNHLYFYWYRQILGQKVEFLVSFYNNEISEKSEIFDDQFSVERPDGSNFTLKIRSTKLEDSAMYFCASRTQGAASNQPQHFGDGTRLSIL.